This T cell receptor beta chain derives from a study of OX40 agonist ivuxolimab in advanced cancers. Across the whole study: As their treatment, patients were administered ivuxolimab, an agonistic anti-OX40 (CD134) antibody. Each patient was given ivuxolimab into a vein every 2 weeks, at 0.01 to 10 mg/kg. Study-level findings and limits: Expanded peripheral T cell antigen specificity was not determined.

As for this clone: Its matching antigen is unknown.

The assay was immunoSEQ multiplex PCR, and TCRdb's table has in-frame clones only and misses some. The profile shows around 75,000 clones, about 86% of them singletons. The length of the CDR3 is 15 residues. Trimming pared 5 bases from V and 2 bases from J, leaving 14 bases between. In germline, CDR1 is SEHNR, CDR2 FQNEAQ (reference sequence). The chain is built from TRBV7-9 and TRBJ2-3, with D maybe TRBD2 (6 bases). Sequenced here: CD4+ or CD8+ T cells sorted from blood, sampled in a trial of the OX40 agonist ivuxolimab. This sequence was found in an adult with an advanced solid tumor such as melanoma, head and neck, liver or kidney cancer. CDR3 in DNA: TGTGCCAGCAGCCCCTCCCGGGGGTACACAGATACGCAGTATTTT. As protein: CASSPSRGYTDTQYF.